The clone carrying this TCR beta chain was seen repeatedly, ten times or more. The antigen remains unidentified. From RNA, the CDR3 regions of TCR beta chains were amplified and sequenced. HTBI primers were used in a first-round RT-PCR, which preceded a second-round multiplex PCR. One entry per CDR3 protein, called by TCRdb with MiXCR from the multiplex PCR reads. The sample comprises about 660,000 distinct CDR3 sequences, about 41% of which are singletons, and roughly 3.5% rests with the top ten. Ophthalmopathy donors showed moderate-to-severe activity, CAS ≥3, NOSPECS ≥4 and a duration under 3 months. The authors diagnosed from clinical symptoms, serum thyroxine, TRAb, thyroid ultrasound and orbital computed tomography. This entry belongs to a study of Graves' ophthalmopathy and Graves' hyperthyroidism. Overall study context: Researchers obtained peripheral blood at initial diagnosis, before any treatment had begun.

The length of the CDR3 is 15 residues. V was clipped by 3 bases and J by 5 bases; unmatched bases: 7. The V gene's germline CDR1 is SGDLS and CDR2 YYNGEE. Findings and caveats of the study: Blood also harbored most expanded thyroid clonotypes above 0.001 frequency.

This receptor was taken from an adult man with Graves' ophthalmopathy. The chain links TRBV9 to TRBJ2-5, with 10 bases that match TRBD2. The sample was peripheral blood. CDR3 bases: TGTGCCAGCAGCGCCTCACTAGCGGGATGGGAGACCCAGTACTTC. Protein product: CASSASLAGWETQYF.